A single sample gave rise to the 15 T cell receptor beta chains below, sequenced in a study of shared clonotypes between healthy human individuals (dated by TCRdb to 2020 to 2022). The method behind the library was the immunoSEQ multiplex PCR assay. TCRdb limited this immuneACCESS table to in-frame rearrangements with V and J called. A share of clones is missing; checked studies link under half to unresolved V genes, and the rest is unexplained. The sample includes about 1 million clones, with under 80% observed a single time. In total, the top ten clones hold 1.5% of the sample. Sequencing was carried out using memory CD4+ T cells sorted from blood. This specimen's cell subset or site label, interpreted: CD45RA-negative fraction. The receptors derive from a man between 18 and 35 years old in good health.

This clone was observed once. The CDR3 end shows no conserved phenylalanine or tryptophan, and so a read error is likely. The DNA is left out, because the CDR3 cannot be placed on it with certainty; the CDR3 is given as TCRdb lists it. V usage is TRBV30 and J usage is TRBJ2-7; the D call in the table, TRBD2, was not verified against the DNA. Looked up from germline, CDR1 is GTSNPN and CDR2 is SVGIG (reference sequence). The CDR3 region is 13 residues in length, termini included. CDR3 sequence: CAWSRENSGFRSL.

The chain employs TRBV18 and TRBJ1-5; D may be TRBD1 (5 bases). CDR1 is KGHSH, CDR2 LQKENI, per germline. The V and J ends lost 4 bases and 2 bases respectively, with 18 bases between them. The CDR3 runs 17 residues. In nucleotides, the CDR3 is TGTGCCAGCTCACAAGAGCGATCAGGGTGGGGCAATCAGCCCCAGCATTTT. It is translated as CASSQERSGWGNQPQHF.

With regard to this clone: Different DNA sequences within this sample yield the same CDR3. The chain carries TRBV5-1 and TRBJ2-7; D call uncertain. Per germline, CDR1 SGHRS and CDR2 YFSETQ. V was cut by 3 bases and J by 4 bases, with 8 bases left in between. The CDR3 has 12 amino acids. CDR3: CASSSEKYEQYF. CDR3 in DNA: TGCGCCAGCAGCTCAGAGAAGTACGAGCAGTACTTC.

J is TRBJ2-3 and V is TRBV4-2; D gene uncertain. The length of the CDR3 is 16 residues. Germline V gene data show CDR1 as LGHNA and CDR2 as YNFKEQ. Trimming pared 0 bases from V and 3 bases from J, leaving 13 bases between. The CDR3 coding sequence is TGTGCCAGCAGCCAAGAATGGGTCGGACCGACAGATACGCAGTATTTT. Translation: CASSQEWVGPTDTQYF.

This chain uses TRBV5-6 with TRBJ2-7, with D perhaps TRBD1 (6 bases). This CDR3 is 14 amino acids long. Looked up from germline, CDR1 is SGHDT and CDR2 is YYEEEE. V was cut by 4 bases and J by 5 bases, with 16 bases left in between. The CDR3 sequence is CASSRDGGEDEQYF. DNA of the CDR3: TGTGCCAGCAGCCGTGATGGGGGCGAGGACGAGCAGTACTTC.

A word on this clone: The identical CDR3 is also encoded by other nucleotide sequences in the sample. The chain is built from TRBV5-1 and TRBJ2-7; D remains ambiguous. V shed 2 bases and J shed 2 bases, with 8 bases lying between them. CDR3 length: 13 residues. Germline V gives CDR1 SGHRS, CDR2 YFSETQ. The CDR3 spells CASSLQPAYEQYF. The CDR3 bases are TGCGCCAGCAGCTTACAGCCAGCCTACGAGCAGTACTTC.

The chain combines TRBV19 with TRBJ2-3; D ambiguous. The germline V gene has CDR1 LNHDA and CDR2 SQIVND (reference sequence). This CDR3 is built from 16 residues. Trimming took 3 bases from V and 1 from J, leaving 14 bases between them. CDR3 region: CASSMRLGMGTDTQYF. The CDR3 nucleotides are TGTGCCAGTAGTATGCGCCTAGGTATGGGCACAGATACGCAGTATTTT.

The chain uses TRBV7-2 and TRBJ2-1; D gene uncertain. There are 15 residues in the CDR3. Germline V gives CDR1 SGHTA, CDR2 FQGNSA. V dropped 1 base and J dropped 1 base, with 8 bases sitting between them. In DNA form, the CDR3 reads TGTGCCAGCAGCTTAGAGCCACGATCCTACAATGAGCAGTTCTTC. Residues: CASSLEPRSYNEQFF.

The V and J genes are TRBV30 and TRBJ1-2; 7 bases line up with TRBD1. This CDR3 comprises 13 residues. The germline V gene has CDR1 GTSNPN and CDR2 SVGIG (reference sequence). J was trimmed by 10 bases and V by 1 base; bases with no gene match: 9. This CDR3 reads CAWSAGTVSDYTF. In nucleotides, the CDR3 is TGTGCCTGGAGTGCTGGGACAGTATCTGACTACACCTTC.

This chain joins TRBV5-1 and TRBJ1-2; D is unclear. CDR1 and CDR2 from the germline V gene are SGHRS and YFSETQ. The CDR3 is 14 amino acids. Trimming removed 3 bases at V and 4 bases at J, with 13 bases between. The CDR3 bases are TGCGCCAGCAGCTCTGACGGAGCAACCTATGGCTACACCTTC. Protein product: CASSSDGATYGYTF.

This rearrangement joins TRBV18 to TRBJ1-2, with D possibly being TRBD1 (5 bases). The CDR3 extends over 13 amino acids. The ends were cut back, 3 bases at V and 8 bases at J, with 13 bases in the middle. The germline V gene has CDR1 KGHSH and CDR2 LQKENI. The CDR3 nucleotides read TGTGCCAGCTCACCGCTAAAAGGGGAGGGCTACACCTTC. Its protein is CASSPLKGEGYTF.

The chain uses TRBV7-2 and TRBJ2-7; 7 nucleotides line up with TRBD1. Losses at the gene ends were 8 bases for V and 2 bases for J; bases not matched to a gene: 12. Per germline, CDR1 SGHTA and CDR2 FQGNSA. The CDR3 runs to 15 residues. CDR3: CASAKGAQVTYEQYF. CDR3 nucleotides: TGTGCCAGCGCCAAGGGGGCGCAGGTTACCTACGAGCAGTACTTC.

The CDR3 DNA reads as TGCAGTGCAGGGGACGAAGGGGGCTACACCTTC. This encodes CSAGDEGGYTF. This sequence joins TRBV20-1 and TRBJ1-2, with D maybe TRBD1 (5 bases). The length of the CDR3 is 11 residues. V lost 6 bases and J lost 8, with 13 bases in between. Germline CDR1 DFQATT, CDR2 SNEGSKA (reference sequence).

Remarks on this clone: In the same sample, other DNA sequences code for this CDR3. The rearrangement joins TRBV5-1 to TRBJ1-1; TRBD1 matches at 8 bases. Per the germline V gene, CDR1 is SGHRS and CDR2 is YFSETQ. V gave up 4 bases and J gave up 1 base; unmatched junction bases: 3. CDR3 length: 14 amino acids. CDR3 in amino acids: CASSSGQGNTEAFF. The CDR3 nucleotides read TGCGCCAGCAGCAGCGGACAGGGGAACACTGAAGCTTTCTTT.

The chain joins TRBV4-3 to TRBJ2-5; D is unclear. Germline CDR1 and CDR2: LGHNA and YSLEER. Trimming removed 0 bases from V and 4 bases from J, with 9 bases in between. The CDR3 runs to 14 residues. The CDR3 spells CASSQDERGETQYF. The CDR3 DNA follows: TGCGCCAGCAGCCAAGACGAGCGTGGAGAGACCCAGTACTTC.